Below, one T cell receptor (beta chain) is given with its context. V was pared by 4 bases and J by 0 bases, with 19 bases between. The CDR3 spans 17 residues. The germline CDR1 and CDR2 sequences are LNHNV and YYDKDF (reference sequence). Repertoires were generated with immunoSEQ multiplex PCR, while TCRdb's copy carries only in-frame clones and drops some. This table has around 340,000 clones, around 95% appearing once. The data originate from a study of shared T cell receptors in the human thymus. The sample was thymocytes. The origin of this receptor is a human donor. The chain links TRBV15 to TRBJ2-7, with a possible D match to TRBD2 (6 bases). CDR3 nucleotides: TGTGCCACCAGCACCGTCAGCGGGCCTAGGAGCTCCTACGAGCAGTACTTC. This gives the protein CATSTVSGPRSSYEQYF.